The rows below give T cell receptor beta chains drawn from one sample of a study of shared clonotypes between healthy human individuals. Produced via immunoSEQ multiplex PCR; TCRdb's table is partial and in-frame only. The sample has approximately 640,000 clones, about nine tenths seen once. Sequencing input: memory CD8+ T cells from PBMCs. These receptors were taken from a man between 18 and 29 years old in good health. Some clones in this sample may be carry-over from other donors' samples. Both conserved end residues are part of each CDR3. Each record gives: J gene, V gene, D gene, clone size, CDR3 protein, CDR3 DNA. D genes are given only for firm matches. Clone size is given for some rows only: seen once, a few or many times, or a class if the clone is expanded.

TRBJ1-2 TRBV19 TRBD1 NA CASTARTGALAPGYTF TGTGCCAGTACCGCACGAACAGGGGCACTAGCTCCTGGCTACACCTTC
TRBJ2-5 TRBV7-3 NA NA CASSIGSARVGETQYF TGTGCCAGCAGCATAGGGTCAGCCAGGGTTGGCGAGACCCAGTACTTC
TRBJ1-1 TRBV12-5 NA NA CASGLDSMNTEAFF TGTGCTAGTGGTTTGGACAGTATGAACACTGAAGCTTTCTTT
TRBJ1-1 TRBV5-8 NA NA CASSLIKIPEANTEAFF TGTGCCAGCAGCTTGATCAAAATCCCCGAGGCGAACACTGAAGCTTTCTTT
TRBJ2-5 TRBV4-1 NA NA CASSQSPSSHPGQETQYF TGCGCCAGCAGCCAATCCCCCTCGTCCCACCCGGGGCAAGAGACCCAGTACTTC
TRBJ1-3 TRBV28 NA NA CASSTREETSGNTIYF TGTGCCAGCAGTACTCGGGAGGAGACCTCTGGAAACACCATATATTTT
TRBJ2-5 TRBV11-2 NA NA CASSLNPLQETQYF TGTGCCAGCAGCTTAAACCCCCTCCAAGAGACCCAGTACTTC
TRBJ1-3 TRBV7-9 TRBD1 NA CASSRDRLGAPGNTIYF TGTGCCAGCAGCCGGGACAGGCTTGGGGCGCCCGGAAACACCATATATTTT
TRBJ1-2 TRBV7-9 NA NA CASSLDRRGYGYTF TGTGCCAGCAGCTTAGACCGGCGGGGCTATGGCTACACCTTC
TRBJ2-7 TRBV6-5 TRBD2 NA CASSPYREAPYEQYF TGTGCCAGCAGTCCCTATCGGGAGGCTCCCTACGAGCAGTACTTC
TRBJ2-2 TRBV7-9 NA NA CASSLDWASVNTGELFF TGTGCCAGCAGCTTAGATTGGGCTAGCGTGAACACCGGGGAGCTGTTTTTT
TRBJ2-1 TRBV27 NA NA CASSNTAGPYNEQFF TGTGCCAGCAGTAACACGGCAGGACCCTACAATGAGCAGTTCTTC
TRBJ1-1 TRBV5-1 TRBD1 NA CASSSGQGASFEAFF TGCGCCAGCAGCTCAGGACAGGGGGCCTCTTTTGAAGCTTTCTTT
TRBJ2-7 TRBV28 NA NA CASSSGNEQYF TGTGCCAGCAGTTCGGGGAACGAGCAGTACTTC
TRBJ1-2 TRBV19 NA NA CASNGGPLFGYTF TGTGCCAGTAATGGCGGACCGCTGTTTGGCTACACCTTC
TRBJ1-1 TRBV6-5 NA NA CASRDGESTEAFF TGTGCCAGCAGGGACGGGGAGAGCACTGAAGCTTTCTTT
TRBJ2-1 TRBV15 NA NA CATTTSRGSYNEQFF TGTGCCACCACCACTTCTAGGGGCTCCTACAATGAGCAGTTCTTC
TRBJ2-7 TRBV6-5 NA NA CASSYSASSYEQYF TGTGCCAGCAGTTACTCAGCGAGCTCCTACGAGCAGTACTTC
TRBJ2-4 TRBV9 NA NA CASSEGGGRIKNIQYF TGTGCCAGCAGCGAGGGAGGAGGCAGGATTAAAAACATTCAGTACTTC
TRBJ2-6 TRBV14 NA NA CASSQVRGRFTGANVLTF TGTGCCAGCAGCCAAGTACGGGGGCGGTTTACTGGGGCCAACGTCCTGACTTTC
TRBJ2-3 TRBV28 TRBD2 NA CASSSHLAGVSWGDTDTQYF TGTGCCAGCAGTTCGCATCTAGCGGGAGTCTCCTGGGGCGACACAGATACGCAGTATTTT
TRBJ2-1 TRBV2 TRBD2 once CASSELRVAGADEQFF TGTGCCAGCAGTGAGTTACGGGTAGCGGGGGCAGATGAGCAGTTCTTC
TRBJ2-1 TRBV27 NA NA CASSPSWGHVYNEQFF TGTGCCAGCAGCCCCTCCTGGGGGCACGTTTACAATGAGCAGTTCTTC
TRBJ1-1 TRBV15 NA NA CATSPEGRGPTEAFF TGTGCCACCAGCCCCGAGGGACGGGGGCCCACTGAAGCTTTCTTT
TRBJ2-7 TRBV19 NA NA CASSASIYEQYF TGTGCCAGTAGCGCCTCAATCTACGAGCAGTACTTC
TRBJ2-4 TRBV7-9 NA NA CASSWGKNIQYF TGTGCCAGCAGCTGGGGCAAAAACATTCAGTACTTC
TRBJ2-7 TRBV28 TRBD1 NA CASSLGDRVMDEQYF TGTGCCAGCAGTTTAGGGGACAGGGTTATGGACGAGCAGTACTTC
TRBJ2-7 TRBV14 NA NA CASSLSLRRYEQYF TGTGCCAGCAGCCTCTCTCTGAGGAGGTACGAGCAGTACTTC
TRBJ2-2 TRBV11-2 TRBD1 NA CASSRSGTGDRIESGELFF TGTGCCAGCAGCCGGTCCGGGACAGGGGACAGGATCGAATCCGGGGAGCTGTTTTTT
TRBJ1-5 TRBV6-6 NA NA CASSHTGLSNQPQHF TGTGCCAGCAGCCACACAGGGTTAAGCAATCAGCCCCAGCATTTT
TRBJ1-1 TRBV7-9 NA once CASSPFIGGYTEAFF TGTGCCAGCAGCCCATTCATTGGGGGGTACACTGAAGCTTTCTTT
TRBJ1-4 TRBV27 NA once CASRTMAEKLFF TGTGCCAGCCGGACCATGGCCGAAAAACTGTTTTTT
TRBJ2-1 TRBV11-2 NA NA CASSFFLRPGRYSYNEQFF TGTGCCAGCAGCTTTTTCCTCAGACCGGGAAGGTACTCCTACAATGAGCAGTTCTTC
TRBJ2-7 TRBV7-9 NA NA CASSPRGYYEQYF TGTGCCAGCAGCCCCCGGGGCTACTACGAGCAGTACTTC
TRBJ1-4 TRBV7-8 TRBD1 NA CASSYPGQGATNEKLFF TGTGCCAGCAGCTACCCGGGACAGGGGGCGACTAATGAAAAACTGTTTTTT
TRBJ2-3 TRBV5-1 NA NA CASSTWTATDTQYF TGCGCCAGCAGCACCTGGACAGCCACAGATACGCAGTATTTT
TRBJ1-1 TRBV2 NA NA CASSEMRKNTEAFF TGTGCCAGCAGTGAGATGAGGAAGAACACTGAAGCTTTCTTT
TRBJ2-2 TRBV15 NA NA CATSRGPGYSENTGELFF TGTGCCACCAGCAGAGGTCCAGGGTACAGCGAGAACACCGGGGAGCTGTTTTTT
TRBJ1-1 TRBV7-9 NA NA CASSLARGGAFF TGTGCCAGCAGCTTAGCGCGAGGGGGGGCTTTCTTT
TRBJ2-3 TRBV27 TRBD2 NA CASRTSGRGDTQYF TGTGCCAGCAGGACTAGCGGGAGGGGGGATACGCAGTATTTT
TRBJ1-2 TRBV27 NA NA CASRGDYGYTF TGTGCCAGTAGGGGGGACTATGGCTACACCTTC